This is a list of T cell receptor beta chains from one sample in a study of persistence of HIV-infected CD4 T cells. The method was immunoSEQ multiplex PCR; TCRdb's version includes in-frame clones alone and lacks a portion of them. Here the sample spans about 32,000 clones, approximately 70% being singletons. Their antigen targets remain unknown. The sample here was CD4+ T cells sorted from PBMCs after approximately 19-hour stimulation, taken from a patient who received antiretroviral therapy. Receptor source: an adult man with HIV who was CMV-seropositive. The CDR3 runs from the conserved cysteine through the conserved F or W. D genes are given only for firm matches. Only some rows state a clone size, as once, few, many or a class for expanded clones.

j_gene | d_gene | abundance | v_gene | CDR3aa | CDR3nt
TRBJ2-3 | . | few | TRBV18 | CASSPDRTPSPDTQYF | TGTGCCAGCTCACCAGACAGGACCCCCAGCCCAGATACGCAGTATTTT
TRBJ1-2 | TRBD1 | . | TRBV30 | CAWGGTGPGGGYTF | TGTGCCTGGGGCGGGACAGGCCCAGGGGGGGGCTACACCTTC
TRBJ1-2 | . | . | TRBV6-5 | CAIGTATHYNGYTF | TGTGCCATTGGGACCGCGACTCATTATAATGGCTACACCTTC
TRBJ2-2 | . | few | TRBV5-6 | CASSLLQRNTGELFF | TGTGCCAGCAGCTTACTACAGAGGAACACCGGGGAGCTGTTTTTT
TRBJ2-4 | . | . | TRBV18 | CASSPPPGLAKNIQYF | TGTGCCAGCTCACCACCCCCAGGGCTAGCCAAAAACATTCAGTACTTC
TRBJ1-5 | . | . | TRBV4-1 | CASSLDSFRNQPQHF | TGCGCCAGCAGCCTCGACAGCTTTCGCAATCAGCCCCAGCATTTT
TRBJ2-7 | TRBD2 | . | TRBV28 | CASSSGGGGSYEQYF | TGTGCCAGCAGTTCCGGGGGGGGAGGCTCCTACGAGCAGTACTTC
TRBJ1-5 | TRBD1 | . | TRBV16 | CASTGGVQPQHF | TGTGCCAGTACAGGGGGCGTTCAGCCCCAGCATTTT
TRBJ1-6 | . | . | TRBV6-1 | CASSELAGRSNSPLHF | TGTGCCAGCAGTGAATTAGCAGGGAGAAGTAATTCACCCCTCCACTTT
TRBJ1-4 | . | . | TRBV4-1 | CASKPGPVNEKLFF | TGCGCCAGCAAGCCAGGGCCAGTTAATGAAAAACTGTTTTTT
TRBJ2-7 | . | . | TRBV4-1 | CASSQGGGGSRSYEQYF | TGCGCCAGCAGCCAAGGGGGAGGGGGAAGCCGCTCCTACGAGCAGTACTTC
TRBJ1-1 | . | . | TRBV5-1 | CASSLGRFGNTEAFF | TGCGCCAGCAGCTTGGGTCGGTTCGGGAACACTGAAGCTTTCTTT
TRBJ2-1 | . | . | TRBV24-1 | CATSDPGPTDEQFF | TGTGCCACCAGTGACCCGGGCCCGACCGATGAGCAGTTCTTC